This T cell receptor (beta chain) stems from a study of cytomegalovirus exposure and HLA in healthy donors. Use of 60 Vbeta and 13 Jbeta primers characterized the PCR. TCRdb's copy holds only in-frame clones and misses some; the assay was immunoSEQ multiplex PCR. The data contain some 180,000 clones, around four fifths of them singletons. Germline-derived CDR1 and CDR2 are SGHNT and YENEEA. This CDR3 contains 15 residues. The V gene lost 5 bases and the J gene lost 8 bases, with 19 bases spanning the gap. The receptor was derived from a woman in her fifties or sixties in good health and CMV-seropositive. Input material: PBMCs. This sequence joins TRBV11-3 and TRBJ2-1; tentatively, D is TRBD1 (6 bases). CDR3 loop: CASSRGPRGIDEQFF. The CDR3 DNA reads TGTGCCAGCAGCCGGGGACCCAGGGGTATTGATGAGCAGTTCTTC.